The clone carrying this T cell receptor (beta chain) was seen more than once but under ten times. CDR1 is KGHSH, CDR2 LQKENI, per germline. This CDR3 has 14 residues. J gave up 8 bases and V 6 bases, and 10 bases lay outside the gene matches. The data derive from a study of CD8 T cells in ankylosing spondylitis. As the method for making TCR beta libraries, quantitative 5'-RACE with molecular barcodes was used. TCRdb fed the 5' RACE reads into MiXCR, producing one record per CDR3 protein. Of some 250,000 distinct CDR3 sequences in the sample, roughly 10% were seen once. This chain connects TRBV18 to TRBJ2-1; 7 positions match TRBD2. The sample was blood, either unsorted or a sorted T cell fraction (not recorded which). The sequence was obtained from a male donor with ankylosing spondylitis or in good health (not recorded which). This CDR3 is CASSLVGAGHEQFF. The CDR3, as DNA: TGTGCCAGCTCCCTGGTGGGAGCGGGACATGAGCAGTTCTTC. The full variable domain, with the rest looked up from reference TRBV18 and TRBJ2-1, is NAGVMQNPRHLVRRRGQEARLRCSPMKGHSHVYWYRQLPEEGLKFMVYLQKENIIDESGMPKERFSAEFPKEGPSILRIQQVVRGDSAAYFCASSLVGAGHEQFFGPGTRLTVL.